In its sample, the clone carrying this T cell receptor beta chain was seen a few times. Its antigen is unknown. This CDR3 contains 16 residues. Germline assignment: CDR1 KGHDR and CDR2 SFDVKD. Losses at the gene ends were 3 bases for V and 6 bases for J; bases not matched to a gene: 8. The sample belongs to a study of CD8 T cells in ankylosing spondylitis. Study-wide results and limits: Blood of patients with ankylosing spondylitis appeared to be characterized by a TCR beta motif of eight highly homologous variants. Previously reported in reactive arthritis synovial fluid and blood were some of the motif variants.

MiXCR was run by TCRdb on the 5' RACE reads, yielding one entry per CDR3 protein. This table holds around 320,000 distinct CDR3 sequences, more than 20% found once. The receptor comes from a female donor with ankylosing spondylitis or in good health (not recorded which). The sample comprised blood, either unsorted or a sorted T cell fraction (not recorded which). The chain is built from TRBV24-1 and TRBJ2-1, with 9 bases fitting TRBD1. The DNA for the CDR3 is TGTGCCACCAGTGATCCCCGGGACAGGGTCGGCAATGAGCAGTTCTTC. It codes for CATSDPRDRVGNEQFF.